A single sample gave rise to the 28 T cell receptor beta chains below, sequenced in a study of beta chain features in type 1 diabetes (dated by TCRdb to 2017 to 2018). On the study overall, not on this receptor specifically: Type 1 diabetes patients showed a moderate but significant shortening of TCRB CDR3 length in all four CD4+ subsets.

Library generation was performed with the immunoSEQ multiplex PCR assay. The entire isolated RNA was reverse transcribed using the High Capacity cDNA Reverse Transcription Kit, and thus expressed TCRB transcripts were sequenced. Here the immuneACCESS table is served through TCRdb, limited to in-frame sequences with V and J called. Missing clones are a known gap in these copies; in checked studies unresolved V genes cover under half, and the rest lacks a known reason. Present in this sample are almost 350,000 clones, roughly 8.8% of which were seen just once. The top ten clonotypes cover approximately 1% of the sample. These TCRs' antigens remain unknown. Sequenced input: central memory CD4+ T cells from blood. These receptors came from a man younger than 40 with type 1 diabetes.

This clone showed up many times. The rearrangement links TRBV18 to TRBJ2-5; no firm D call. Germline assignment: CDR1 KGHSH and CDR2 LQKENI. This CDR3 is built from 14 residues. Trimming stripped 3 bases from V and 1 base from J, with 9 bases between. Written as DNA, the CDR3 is TGTGCCAGCTCACCTGTCACAGTCCAAGAGACCCAGTACTTC. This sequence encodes CASSPVTVQETQYF.

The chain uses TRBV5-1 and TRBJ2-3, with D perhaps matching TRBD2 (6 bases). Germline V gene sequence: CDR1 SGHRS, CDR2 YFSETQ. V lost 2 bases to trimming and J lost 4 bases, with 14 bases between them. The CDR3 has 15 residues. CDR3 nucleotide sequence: TGCGCCAGCAGCTTTCCGGGGGAAAAGGCAGATACGCAGTATTTT. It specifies CASSFPGEKADTQYF.

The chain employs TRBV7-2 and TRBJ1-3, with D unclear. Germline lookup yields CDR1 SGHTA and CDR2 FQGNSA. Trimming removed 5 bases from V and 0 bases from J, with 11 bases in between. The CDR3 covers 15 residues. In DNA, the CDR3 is TGTGCCAGCAGCACAGAGGGCAGCTCTGGAAACACCATATATTTT. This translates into CASSTEGSSGNTIYF. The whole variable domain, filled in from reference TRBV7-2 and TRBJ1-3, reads GAGVSQSPSNKVTEKGKDVELRCDPISGHTALYWYRQSLGQGLEFLIYFQGNSAPDKSGLPSDRFSAERTGGSVSTLTIQRTQQEDSAVYLCASSTEGSSGNTIYFGEGSWLTVV.

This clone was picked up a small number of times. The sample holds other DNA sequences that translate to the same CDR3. The CDR3 region is CASSLALRETQYF. The CDR3 region has the DNA TGTGCCAGCAGCTTAGCGCTAAGAGAGACCCAGTACTTC. J is TRBJ2-5 and V is TRBV7-2, with D unclear. The CDR3 length is 13 residues. The V and J ends lost 0 bases and 4 bases respectively, with 6 bases between them. From germline, CDR1 is SGHTA and CDR2 FQGNSA.

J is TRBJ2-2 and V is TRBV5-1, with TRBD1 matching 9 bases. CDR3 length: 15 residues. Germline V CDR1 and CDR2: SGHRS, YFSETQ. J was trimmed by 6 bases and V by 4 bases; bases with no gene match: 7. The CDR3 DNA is TGCGCCAGCAGCCTGGACAGGGGAATCGCCGGGGAGCTGTTTTTT. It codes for CASSLDRGIAGELFF.

This CDR3 reads CASSSESRTGAFF. The DNA for the CDR3 is TGTGCCAGCTCGAGCGAGTCACGGACAGGAGCTTTCTTT. The V and J genes are TRBV18 and TRBJ1-1; 7 nucleotides align to TRBD1. Germline CDR1 and CDR2: KGHSH and LQKENI. The junction had 11 bases not matched to a gene; V was cut back by 6 bases and J by 10 bases. The length of the CDR3 is 13 residues.

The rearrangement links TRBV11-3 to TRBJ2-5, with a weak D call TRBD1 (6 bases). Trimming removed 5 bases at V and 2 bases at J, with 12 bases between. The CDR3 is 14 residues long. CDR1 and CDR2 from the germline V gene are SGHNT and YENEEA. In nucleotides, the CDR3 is TGTGCCAGCAGCCCCGGACAGCCTCAAGAGACCCAGTACTTC. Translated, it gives CASSPGQPQETQYF.

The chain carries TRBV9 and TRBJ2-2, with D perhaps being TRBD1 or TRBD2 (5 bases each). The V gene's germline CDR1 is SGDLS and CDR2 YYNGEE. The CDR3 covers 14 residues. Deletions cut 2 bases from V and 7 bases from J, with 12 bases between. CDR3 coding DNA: TGTGCCAGCAGCGTCCAAGGGGACGACGGGGAGCTGTTTTTT. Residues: CASSVQGDDGELFF.

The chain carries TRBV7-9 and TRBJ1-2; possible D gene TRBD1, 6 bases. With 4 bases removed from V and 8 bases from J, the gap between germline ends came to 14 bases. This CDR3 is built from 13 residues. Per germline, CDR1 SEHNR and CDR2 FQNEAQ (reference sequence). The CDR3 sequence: CASSSLTGYGYTF. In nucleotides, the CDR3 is TGTGCCAGCAGCTCCCTCACAGGGTACGGCTACACCTTC.

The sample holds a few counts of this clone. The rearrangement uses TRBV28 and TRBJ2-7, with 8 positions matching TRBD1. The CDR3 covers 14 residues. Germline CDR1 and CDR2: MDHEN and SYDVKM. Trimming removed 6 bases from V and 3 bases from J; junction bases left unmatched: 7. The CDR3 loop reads CASRATGGGYEQYF. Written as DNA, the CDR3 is TGTGCCAGCAGGGCCACAGGGGGTGGCTACGAGCAGTACTTC.

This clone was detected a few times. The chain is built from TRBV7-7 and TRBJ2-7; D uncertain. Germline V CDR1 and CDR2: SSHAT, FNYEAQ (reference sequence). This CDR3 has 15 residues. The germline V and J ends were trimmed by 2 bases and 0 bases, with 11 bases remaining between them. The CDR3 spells CASSLRAGSSYEQYF. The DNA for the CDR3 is TGTGCCAGCAGCTTAAGGGCAGGCAGCTCCTACGAGCAGTACTTC.

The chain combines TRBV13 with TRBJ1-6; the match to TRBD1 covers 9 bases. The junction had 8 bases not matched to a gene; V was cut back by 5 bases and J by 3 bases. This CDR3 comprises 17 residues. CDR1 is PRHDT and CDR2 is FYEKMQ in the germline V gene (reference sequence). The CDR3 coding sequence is TGTGCCAGCAGCCCACCGGGACAGGGTTTCTATAATTCACCCCTCCACTTT. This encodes CASSPPGQGFYNSPLHF.

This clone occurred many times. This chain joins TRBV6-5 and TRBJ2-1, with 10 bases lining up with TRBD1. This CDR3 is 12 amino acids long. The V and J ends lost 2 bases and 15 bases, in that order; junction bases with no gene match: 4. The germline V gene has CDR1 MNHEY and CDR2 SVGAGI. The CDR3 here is CASSYRGDRGFF. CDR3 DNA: TGTGCCAGCAGTTACAGAGGGGACAGGGGGTTCTTC.

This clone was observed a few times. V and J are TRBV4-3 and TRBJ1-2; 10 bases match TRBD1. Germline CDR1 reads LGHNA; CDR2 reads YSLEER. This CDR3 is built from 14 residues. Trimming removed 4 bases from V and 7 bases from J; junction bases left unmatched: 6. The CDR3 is CASSPGTGASGYTF. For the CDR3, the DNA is TGCGCCAGCAGCCCGGGGACAGGGGCTAGTGGCTACACCTTC.

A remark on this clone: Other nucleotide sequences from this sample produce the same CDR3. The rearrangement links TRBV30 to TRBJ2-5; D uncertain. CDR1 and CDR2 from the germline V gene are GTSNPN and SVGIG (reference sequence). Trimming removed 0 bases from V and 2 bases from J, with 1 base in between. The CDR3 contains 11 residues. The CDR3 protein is CAWSVQETQYF. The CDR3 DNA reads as TGTGCCTGGAGTGTACAAGAGACCCAGTACTTC.

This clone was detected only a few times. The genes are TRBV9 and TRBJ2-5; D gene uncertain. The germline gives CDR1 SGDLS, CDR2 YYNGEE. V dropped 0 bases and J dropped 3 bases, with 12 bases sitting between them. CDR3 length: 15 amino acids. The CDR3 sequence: CASSVAGPNEETQYF. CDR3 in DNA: TGTGCCAGCAGCGTAGCGGGTCCTAATGAAGAGACCCAGTACTTC.

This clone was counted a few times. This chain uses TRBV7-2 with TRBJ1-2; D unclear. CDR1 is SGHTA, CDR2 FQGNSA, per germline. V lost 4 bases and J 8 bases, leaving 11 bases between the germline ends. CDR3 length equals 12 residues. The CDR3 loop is CASSYGLEGYTF. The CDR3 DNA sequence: TGTGCCAGCAGCTATGGGCTGGAAGGCTACACCTTC. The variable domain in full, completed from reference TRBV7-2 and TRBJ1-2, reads GAGVSQSPSNKVTEKGKDVELRCDPISGHTALYWYRQSLGQGLEFLIYFQGNSAPDKSGLPSDRFSAERTGGSVSTLTIQRTQQEDSAVYLCASSYGLEGYTFGSGTRLTVV.

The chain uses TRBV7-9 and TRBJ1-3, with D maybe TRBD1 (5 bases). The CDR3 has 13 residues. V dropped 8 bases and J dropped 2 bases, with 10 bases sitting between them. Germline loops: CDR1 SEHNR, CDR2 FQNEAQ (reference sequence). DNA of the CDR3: TGTGCCAGCGTTAAGACAGCTGGAAACACCATATATTTT. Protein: CASVKTAGNTIYF. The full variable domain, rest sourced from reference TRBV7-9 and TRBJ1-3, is DTGVSQNPRHKITKRGQNVTFRCDPISEHNRLYWYRQTLGQGPEFLTYFQNEAQLEKSRLLSDRFSAERPKGSFSTLEIQRTEQGDSAMYLCASVKTAGNTIYFGEGSWLTVV.

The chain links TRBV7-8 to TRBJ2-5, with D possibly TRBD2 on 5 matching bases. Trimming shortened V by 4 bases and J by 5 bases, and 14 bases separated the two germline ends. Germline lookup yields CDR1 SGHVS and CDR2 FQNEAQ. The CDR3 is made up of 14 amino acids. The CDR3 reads CASSWTPGRETQYF. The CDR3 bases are TGTGCCAGCAGCTGGACGCCGGGAAGGGAGACCCAGTACTTC. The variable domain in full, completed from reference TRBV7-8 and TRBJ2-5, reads GAGVSQSPRYKVAKRGQDVALRCDPISGHVSLFWYQQALGQGPEFLTYFQNEAQLDKSGLPSDRFFAERPEGSVSTLKIQRTQQEDSAVYLCASSWTPGRETQYFGPGTRLLVL.

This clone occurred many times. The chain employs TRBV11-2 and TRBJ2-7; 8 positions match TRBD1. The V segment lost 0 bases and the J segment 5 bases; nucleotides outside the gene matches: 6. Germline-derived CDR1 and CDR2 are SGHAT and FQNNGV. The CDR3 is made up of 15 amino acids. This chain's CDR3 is CASSLEPGTGNEQYF. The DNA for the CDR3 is TGTGCCAGCAGCTTAGAGCCCGGGACAGGTAACGAGCAGTACTTC.

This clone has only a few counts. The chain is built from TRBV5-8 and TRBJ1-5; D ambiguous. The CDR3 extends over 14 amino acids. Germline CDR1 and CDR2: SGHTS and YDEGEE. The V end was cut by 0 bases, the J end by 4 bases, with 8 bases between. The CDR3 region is CASSLEAGNQPQHF. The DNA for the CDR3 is TGTGCCAGCAGCTTGGAGGCAGGTAATCAGCCCCAGCATTTT.

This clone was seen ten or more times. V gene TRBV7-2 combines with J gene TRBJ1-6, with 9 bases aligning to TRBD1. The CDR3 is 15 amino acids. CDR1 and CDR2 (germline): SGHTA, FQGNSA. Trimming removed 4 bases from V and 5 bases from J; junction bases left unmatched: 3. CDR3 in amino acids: CASSSGTGNNSPLHF. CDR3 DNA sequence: TGTGCCAGCAGCTCAGGGACAGGGAATAATTCACCCCTCCACTTT.

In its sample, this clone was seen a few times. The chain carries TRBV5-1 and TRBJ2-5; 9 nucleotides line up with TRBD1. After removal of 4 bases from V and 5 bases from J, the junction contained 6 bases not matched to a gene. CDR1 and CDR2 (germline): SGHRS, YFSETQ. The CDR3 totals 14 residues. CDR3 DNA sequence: TGCGCCAGCAGCCGAACAGGGGGCCGGGAGACCCAGTACTTC. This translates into CASSRTGGRETQYF.

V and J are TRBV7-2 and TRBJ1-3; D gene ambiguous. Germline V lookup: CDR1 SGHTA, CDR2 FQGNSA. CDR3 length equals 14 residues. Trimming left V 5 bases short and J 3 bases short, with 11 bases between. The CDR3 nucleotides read TGTGCCAGCAGCCCGAGGGTGGGTGGAAACACCATATATTTT. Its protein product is CASSPRVGGNTIYF.

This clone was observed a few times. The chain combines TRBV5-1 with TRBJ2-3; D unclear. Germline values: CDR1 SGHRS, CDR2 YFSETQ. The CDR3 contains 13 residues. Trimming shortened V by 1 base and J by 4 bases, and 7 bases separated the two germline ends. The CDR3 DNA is TGCGCCAGCAGCTTGCAAACCCCAGATACGCAGTATTTT. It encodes CASSLQTPDTQYF.

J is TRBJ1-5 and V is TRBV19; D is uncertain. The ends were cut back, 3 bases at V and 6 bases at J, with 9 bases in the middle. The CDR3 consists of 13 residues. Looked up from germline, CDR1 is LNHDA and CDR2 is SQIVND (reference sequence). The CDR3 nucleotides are TGTGCCAGTAGTATTGGGGTAATTCAGCCCCAGCATTTT. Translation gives CASSIGVIQPQHF.

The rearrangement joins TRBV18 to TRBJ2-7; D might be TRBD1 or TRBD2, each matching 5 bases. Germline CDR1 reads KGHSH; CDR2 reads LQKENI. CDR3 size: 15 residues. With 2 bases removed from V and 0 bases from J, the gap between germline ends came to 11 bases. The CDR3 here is CASSPAKGSSYEQYF. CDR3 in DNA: TGTGCCAGCTCACCAGCGAAGGGGAGCTCCTACGAGCAGTACTTC.

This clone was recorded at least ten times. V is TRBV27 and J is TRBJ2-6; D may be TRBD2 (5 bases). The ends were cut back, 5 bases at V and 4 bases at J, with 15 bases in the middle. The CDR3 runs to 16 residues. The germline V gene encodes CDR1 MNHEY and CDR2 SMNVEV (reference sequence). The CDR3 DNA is TGTGCCAGCAGTGGCAATCGGGGAGCGGGGGCCAACGTCCTGACTTTC. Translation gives CASSGNRGAGANVLTF.